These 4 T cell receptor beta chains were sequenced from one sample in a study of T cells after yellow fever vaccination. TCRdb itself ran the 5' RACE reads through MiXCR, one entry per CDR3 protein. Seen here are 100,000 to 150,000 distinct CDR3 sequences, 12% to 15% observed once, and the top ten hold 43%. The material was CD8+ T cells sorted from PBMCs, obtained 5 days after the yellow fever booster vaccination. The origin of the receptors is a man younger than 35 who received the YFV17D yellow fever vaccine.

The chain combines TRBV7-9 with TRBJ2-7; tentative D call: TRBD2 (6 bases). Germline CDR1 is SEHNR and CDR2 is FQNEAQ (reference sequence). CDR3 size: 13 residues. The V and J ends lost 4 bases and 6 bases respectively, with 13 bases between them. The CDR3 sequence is CASSSPGGTEQYV. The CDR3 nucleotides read TGTGCCAGCAGCTCCCCCGGGGGAACCGAGCAGTACGTC.

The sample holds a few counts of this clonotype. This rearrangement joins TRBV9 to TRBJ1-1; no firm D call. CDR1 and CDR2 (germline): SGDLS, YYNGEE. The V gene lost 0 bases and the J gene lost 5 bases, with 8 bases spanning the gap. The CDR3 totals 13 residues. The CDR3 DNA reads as TGTGCCAGCAGCGTAGCTGAGGAAACTGAAGCTTTCTTT. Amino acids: CASSVAEETEAFF.

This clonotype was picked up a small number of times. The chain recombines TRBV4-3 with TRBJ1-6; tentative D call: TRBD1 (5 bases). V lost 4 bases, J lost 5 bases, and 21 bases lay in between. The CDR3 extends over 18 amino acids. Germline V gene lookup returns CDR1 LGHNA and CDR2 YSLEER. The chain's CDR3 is CASSRVPGGRTNNSPLHF. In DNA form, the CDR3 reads TGCGCCAGCAGCCGCGTTCCGGGGGGAAGAACTAATAATTCACCCCTCCACTTT.

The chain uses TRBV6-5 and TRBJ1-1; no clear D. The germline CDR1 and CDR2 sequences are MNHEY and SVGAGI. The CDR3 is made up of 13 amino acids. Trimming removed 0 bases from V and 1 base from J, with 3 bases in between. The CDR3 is CASSYSQNTEAFF. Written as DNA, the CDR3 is TGTGCCAGCAGTTACTCACAGAACACTGAAGCTTTCTTT.